This TCR beta chain was identified in a study of cytomegalovirus exposure and HLA in healthy donors. Whole-study findings and limits: Investigators reported more than 150 TCR beta chains as tied to cytomegalovirus. Among the CMV-associated chains, three were confirmed in vitro as specific for CMV antigens.

Generated by immunoSEQ multiplex PCR, the TCRdb table keeps only in-frame clones and is missing some. The sample has around 230,000 clones, around 85% seen once. The V and J ends lost 7 bases and 2 bases, in that order; junction bases with no gene match: 10. The CDR3 is made up of 16 amino acids. From germline, CDR1 is SNHLY and CDR2 FYNNEI. Comments on this clone: Its matching antigen is unknown.

The source material was PBMCs. The receptor's source is a woman aged 25-40 years in good health and CMV-seropositive. This chain connects TRBV2 to TRBJ2-2; 7 nucleotides match TRBD1. CDR3 DNA sequence: TGTGCCAGCAAGCTCGGGACAGTCTTTAACACCGGGGAGCTGTTTTTT. This sequence encodes CASKLGTVFNTGELFF.